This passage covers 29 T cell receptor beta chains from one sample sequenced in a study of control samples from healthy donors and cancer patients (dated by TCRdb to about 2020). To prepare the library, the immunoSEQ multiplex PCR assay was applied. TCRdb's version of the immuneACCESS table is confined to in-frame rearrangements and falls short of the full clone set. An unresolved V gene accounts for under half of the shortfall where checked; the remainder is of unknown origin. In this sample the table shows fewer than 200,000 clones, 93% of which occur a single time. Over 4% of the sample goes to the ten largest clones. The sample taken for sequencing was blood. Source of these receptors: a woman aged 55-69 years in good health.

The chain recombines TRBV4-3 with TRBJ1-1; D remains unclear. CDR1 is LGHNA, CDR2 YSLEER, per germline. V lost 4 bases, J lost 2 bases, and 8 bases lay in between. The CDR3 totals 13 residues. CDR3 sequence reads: CASSPELNTEAFF. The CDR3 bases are TGCGCCAGCAGCCCGGAGTTAAACACTGAAGCTTTCTTT.

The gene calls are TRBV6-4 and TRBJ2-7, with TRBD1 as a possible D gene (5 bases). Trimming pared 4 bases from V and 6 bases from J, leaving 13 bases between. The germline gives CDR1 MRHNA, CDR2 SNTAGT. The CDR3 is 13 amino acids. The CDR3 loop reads CASSAGIRAEQYF. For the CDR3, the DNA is TGTGCCAGCAGTGCTGGGATCAGGGCCGAGCAGTACTTC.

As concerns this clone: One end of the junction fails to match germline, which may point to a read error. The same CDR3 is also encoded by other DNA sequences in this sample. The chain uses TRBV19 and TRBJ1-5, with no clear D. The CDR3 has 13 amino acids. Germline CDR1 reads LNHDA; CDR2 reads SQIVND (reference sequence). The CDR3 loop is CASSIAGNQPQHF. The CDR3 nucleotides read TGTGCCAGCAGTATAGCGGGGAATCAGCCCCAGCATTTT. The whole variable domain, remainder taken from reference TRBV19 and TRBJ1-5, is DGGITQSPKYLFRKEGQNVTLSCEQNLNHDAMYWYRQDPGQGLRLIYYSQIVNDFQKGDIAEGYSVSREKKESFPLTVTSAQKNPTAFYLCASSIAGNQPQHFGDGTRLSIL.

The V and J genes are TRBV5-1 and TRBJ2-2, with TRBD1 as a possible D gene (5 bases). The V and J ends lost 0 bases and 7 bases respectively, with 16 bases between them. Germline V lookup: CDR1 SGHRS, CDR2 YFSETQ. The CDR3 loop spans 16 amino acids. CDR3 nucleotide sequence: TGCGCCAGCAGCTTGGGACAGAAACCTGAGGTCGGGGAGCTGTTTTTT. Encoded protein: CASSLGQKPEVGELFF.

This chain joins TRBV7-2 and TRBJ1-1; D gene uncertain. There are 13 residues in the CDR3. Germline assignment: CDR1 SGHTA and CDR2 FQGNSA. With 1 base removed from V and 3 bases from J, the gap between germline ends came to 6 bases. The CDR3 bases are TGTGCCAGCAGCTTAGTAGTCGACACTGAAGCTTTCTTT. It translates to CASSLVVDTEAFF.

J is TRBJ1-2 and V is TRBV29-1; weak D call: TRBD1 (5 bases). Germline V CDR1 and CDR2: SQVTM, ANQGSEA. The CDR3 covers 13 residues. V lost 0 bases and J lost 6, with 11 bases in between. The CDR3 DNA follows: TGCAGCGTTGAAGATGAGGGGTTTGATGGCTACACCTTC. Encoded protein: CSVEDEGFDGYTF.

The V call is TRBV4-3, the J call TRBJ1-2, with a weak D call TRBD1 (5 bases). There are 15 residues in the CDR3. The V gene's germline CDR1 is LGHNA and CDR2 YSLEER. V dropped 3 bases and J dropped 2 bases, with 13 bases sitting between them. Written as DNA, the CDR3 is TGCGCCAGCAGCCAGCAAGTCCGGGGGAACTATGGCTACACCTTC. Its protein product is CASSQQVRGNYGYTF.

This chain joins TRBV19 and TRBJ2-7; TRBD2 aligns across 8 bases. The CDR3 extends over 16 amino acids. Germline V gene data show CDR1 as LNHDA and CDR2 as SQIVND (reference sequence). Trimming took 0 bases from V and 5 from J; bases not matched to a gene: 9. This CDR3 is CASSIDLRTSRNEQYF. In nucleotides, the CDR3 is TGTGCCAGTAGTATAGATCTGCGGACTAGCAGGAACGAGCAGTACTTC.

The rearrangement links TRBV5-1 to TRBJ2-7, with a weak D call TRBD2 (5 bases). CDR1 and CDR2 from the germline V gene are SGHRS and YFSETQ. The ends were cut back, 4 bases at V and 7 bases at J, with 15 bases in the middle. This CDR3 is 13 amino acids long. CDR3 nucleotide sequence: TGCGCCAGCAGCCCGGGGTCAAGACGGGAGCAGTACTTC. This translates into CASSPGSRREQYF.

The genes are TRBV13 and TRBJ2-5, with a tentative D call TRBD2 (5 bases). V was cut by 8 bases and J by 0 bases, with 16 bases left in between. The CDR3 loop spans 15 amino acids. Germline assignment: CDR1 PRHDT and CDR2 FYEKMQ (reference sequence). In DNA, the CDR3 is TGTGCCAGCCGGAATGGAGCGGATTACCAAGAGACCCAGTACTTC. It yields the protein CASRNGADYQETQYF.

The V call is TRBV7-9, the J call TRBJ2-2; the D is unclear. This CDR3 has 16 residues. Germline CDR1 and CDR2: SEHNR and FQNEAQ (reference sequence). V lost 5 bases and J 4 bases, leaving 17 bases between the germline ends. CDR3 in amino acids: CASSNAGAAITGELFF. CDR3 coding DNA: TGTGCCAGCAGCAATGCCGGTGCAGCCATCACCGGGGAGCTGTTTTTT.

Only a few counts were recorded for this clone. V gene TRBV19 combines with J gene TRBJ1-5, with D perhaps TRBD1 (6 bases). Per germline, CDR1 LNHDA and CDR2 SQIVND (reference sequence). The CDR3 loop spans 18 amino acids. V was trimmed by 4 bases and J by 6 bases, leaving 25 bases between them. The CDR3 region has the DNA TGTGCCAGTAGTACCAACCGGGGGCGCGAATTATCTGTTCAGCCCCAGCATTTT. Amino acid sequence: CASSTNRGRELSVQPQHF.

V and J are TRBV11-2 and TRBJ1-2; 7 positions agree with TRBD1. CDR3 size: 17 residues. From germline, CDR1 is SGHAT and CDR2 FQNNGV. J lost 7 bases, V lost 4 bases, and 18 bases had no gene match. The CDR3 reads CASSSLLLQGELRGYTF. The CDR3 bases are TGTGCCAGCAGCTCGCTACTCCTCCAGGGGGAATTACGTGGCTACACCTTC. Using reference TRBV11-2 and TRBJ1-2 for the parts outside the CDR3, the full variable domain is EAGVAQSPRYKIIEKRQSVAFWCNPISGHATLYWYQQILGQGPKLLIQFQNNGVVDDSQLPKDRFSAERLKGVDSTLKIQPAKLEDSAVYLCASSSLLLQGELRGYTFGSGTRLTVV.

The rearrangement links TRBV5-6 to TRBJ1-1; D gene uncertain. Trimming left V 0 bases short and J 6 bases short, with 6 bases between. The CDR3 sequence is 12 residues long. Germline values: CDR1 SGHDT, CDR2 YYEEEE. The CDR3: CASSLGEAEAFF. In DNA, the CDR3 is TGTGCCAGCAGCTTGGGCGAGGCTGAAGCTTTCTTT. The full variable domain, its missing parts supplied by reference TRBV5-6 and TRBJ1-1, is DAGVTQSPTHLIKTRGQQVTLRCSPKSGHDTVSWYQQALGQGPQFIFQYYEEEERQRGNFPDRFSGHQFPNYSSELNVNALLLGDSALYLCASSLGEAEAFFGQGTRLTVV.

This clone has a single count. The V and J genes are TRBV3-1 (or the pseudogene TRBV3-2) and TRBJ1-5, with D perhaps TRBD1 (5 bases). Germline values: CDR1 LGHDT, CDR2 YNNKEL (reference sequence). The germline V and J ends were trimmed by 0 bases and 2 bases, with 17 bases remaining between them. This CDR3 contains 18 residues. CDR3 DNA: TGTGCCAGCAGCCAAGAAACCCTGACAGCCTGGGGCAATCAGCCCCAGCATTTT. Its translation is CASSQETLTAWGNQPQHF.

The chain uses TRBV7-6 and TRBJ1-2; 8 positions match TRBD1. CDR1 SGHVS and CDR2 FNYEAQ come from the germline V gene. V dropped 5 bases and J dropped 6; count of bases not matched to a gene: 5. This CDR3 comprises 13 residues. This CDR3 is CASSLWTGHGYTF. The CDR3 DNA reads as TGTGCCAGCAGCCTTTGGACAGGGCATGGCTACACCTTC.

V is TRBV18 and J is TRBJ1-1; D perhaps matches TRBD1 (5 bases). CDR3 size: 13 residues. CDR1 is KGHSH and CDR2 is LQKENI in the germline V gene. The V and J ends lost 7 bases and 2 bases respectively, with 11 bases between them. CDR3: CASYRDRNTEAFF. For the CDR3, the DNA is TGTGCCAGCTACCGAGACAGAAACACTGAAGCTTTCTTT. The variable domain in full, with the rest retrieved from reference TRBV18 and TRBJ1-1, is NAGVMQNPRHLVRRRGQEARLRCSPMKGHSHVYWYRQLPEEGLKFMVYLQKENIIDESGMPKERFSAEFPKEGPSILRIQQVVRGDSAAYFCASYRDRNTEAFFGQGTRLTVV.

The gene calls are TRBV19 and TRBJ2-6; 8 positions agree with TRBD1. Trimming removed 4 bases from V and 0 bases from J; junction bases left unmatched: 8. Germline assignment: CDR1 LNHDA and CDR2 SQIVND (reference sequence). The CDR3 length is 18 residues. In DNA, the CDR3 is TGTGCCAGTAGTAGGGGACAGGAGTTATTCTCTGGGGCCAACGTCCTGACTTTC. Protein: CASSRGQELFSGANVLTF. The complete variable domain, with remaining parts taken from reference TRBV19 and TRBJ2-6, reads DGGITQSPKYLFRKEGQNVTLSCEQNLNHDAMYWYRQDPGQGLRLIYYSQIVNDFQKGDIAEGYSVSREKKESFPLTVTSAQKNPTAFYLCASSRGQELFSGANVLTFGAGSRLTVL.

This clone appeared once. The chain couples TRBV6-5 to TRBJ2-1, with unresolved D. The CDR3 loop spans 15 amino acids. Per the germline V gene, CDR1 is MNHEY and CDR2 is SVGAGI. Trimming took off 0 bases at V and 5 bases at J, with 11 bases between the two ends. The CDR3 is CASSYSFVSDNEQFF. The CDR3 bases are TGTGCCAGCAGTTACTCTTTCGTGAGCGACAATGAGCAGTTCTTC.

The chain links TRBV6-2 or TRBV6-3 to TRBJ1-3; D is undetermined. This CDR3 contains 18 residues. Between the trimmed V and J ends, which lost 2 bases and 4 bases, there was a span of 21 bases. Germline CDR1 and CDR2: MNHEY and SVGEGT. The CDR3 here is CASSYIGTDPVFGNTIYF. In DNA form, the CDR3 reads TGTGCCAGCAGTTACATCGGCACAGACCCTGTTTTCGGAAACACCATATATTTT.

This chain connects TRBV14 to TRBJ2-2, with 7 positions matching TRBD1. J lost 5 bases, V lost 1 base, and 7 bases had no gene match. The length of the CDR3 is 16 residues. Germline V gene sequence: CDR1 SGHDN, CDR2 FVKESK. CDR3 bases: TGTGCCAGCAGCCAAGTAAGGGGGCTTTCGACCGGGGAGCTGTTTTTT. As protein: CASSQVRGLSTGELFF.

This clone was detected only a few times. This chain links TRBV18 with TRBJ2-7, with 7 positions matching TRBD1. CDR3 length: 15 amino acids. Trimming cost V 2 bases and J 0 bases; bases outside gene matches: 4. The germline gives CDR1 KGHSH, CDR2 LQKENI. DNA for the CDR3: TGTGCCAGCTCACCAACAGGGGACACCTCCTACGAGCAGTACTTC. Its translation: CASSPTGDTSYEQYF.

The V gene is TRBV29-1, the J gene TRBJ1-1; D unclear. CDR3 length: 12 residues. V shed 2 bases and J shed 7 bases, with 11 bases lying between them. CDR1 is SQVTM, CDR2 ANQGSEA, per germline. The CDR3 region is CSVERPGDEAFF. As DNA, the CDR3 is TGCAGCGTTGAACGCCCCGGAGATGAAGCTTTCTTT.

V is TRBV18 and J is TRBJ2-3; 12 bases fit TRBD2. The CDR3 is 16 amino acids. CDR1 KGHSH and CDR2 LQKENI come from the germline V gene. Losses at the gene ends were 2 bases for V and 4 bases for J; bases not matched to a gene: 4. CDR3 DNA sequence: TGTGCCAGCTCACCAGTCACTAGCGGGGGGTCAGATACGCAGTATTTT. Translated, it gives CASSPVTSGGSDTQYF.

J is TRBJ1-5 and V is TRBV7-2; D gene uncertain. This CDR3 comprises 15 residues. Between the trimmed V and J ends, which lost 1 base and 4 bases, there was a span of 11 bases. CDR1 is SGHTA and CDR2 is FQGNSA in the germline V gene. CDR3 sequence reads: CASSLVRGANQPQHF. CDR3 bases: TGTGCCAGCAGCTTAGTTCGTGGCGCGAATCAGCCCCAGCATTTT. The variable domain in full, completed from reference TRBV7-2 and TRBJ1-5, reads GAGVSQSPSNKVTEKGKDVELRCDPISGHTALYWYRQSLGQGLEFLIYFQGNSAPDKSGLPSDRFSAERTGGSVSTLTIQRTQQEDSAVYLCASSLVRGANQPQHFGDGTRLSIL.

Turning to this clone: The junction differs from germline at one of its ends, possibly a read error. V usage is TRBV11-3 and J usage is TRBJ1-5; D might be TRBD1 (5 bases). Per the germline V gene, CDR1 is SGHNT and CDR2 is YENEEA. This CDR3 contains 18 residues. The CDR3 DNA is TGTGCCAGCAGCGTAGACCCGGAGCAGGGACGCCTTTTTCAGCCCCAGCATTTT. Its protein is CASSVDPEQGRLFQPQHF.

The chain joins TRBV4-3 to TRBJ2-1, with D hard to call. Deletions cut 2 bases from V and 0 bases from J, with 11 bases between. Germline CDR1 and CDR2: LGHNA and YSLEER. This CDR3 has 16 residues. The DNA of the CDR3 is TGCGCCAGCAGCCAAAGTCGTATGAGCTCCTACAATGAGCAGTTCTTC. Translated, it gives CASSQSRMSSYNEQFF.

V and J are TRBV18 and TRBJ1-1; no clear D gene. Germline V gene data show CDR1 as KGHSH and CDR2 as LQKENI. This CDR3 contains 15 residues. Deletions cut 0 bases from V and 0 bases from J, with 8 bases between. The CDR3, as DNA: TGTGCCAGCTCACCACCTTCACAGATGAACACTGAAGCTTTCTTT. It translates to CASSPPSQMNTEAFF.

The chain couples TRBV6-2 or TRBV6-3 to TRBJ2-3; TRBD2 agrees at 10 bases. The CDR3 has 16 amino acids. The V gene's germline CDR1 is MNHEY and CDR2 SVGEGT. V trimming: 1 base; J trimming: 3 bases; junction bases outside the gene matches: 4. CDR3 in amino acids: CASSYWGSGGTDTQYF. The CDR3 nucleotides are TGTGCCAGCAGTTACTGGGGTAGCGGGGGGACAGATACGCAGTATTTT.